These 16 T cell receptor beta chains originate from one sample sequenced in a study of CD8 T cells in Susac syndrome. RNA totalling about 0.5 to 1 ug underwent reverse transcription with random hexamers. TCRdb analysed the immunoSEQ multiplex PCR reads with MiXCR anew, one entry per CDR3 protein. The repertoire has roughly 200,000 distinct CDR3 sequences, 90% to 95% of them found once; the top ten carry 0.1%. Sequencing was carried out using CD4+ T cells from PBMCs. The source is a human donor in good health.

This chain links TRBV9 with TRBJ1-2; no definite D call. The CDR3 is 12 amino acids. The V end was cut by 4 bases, the J end by 8 bases, with 12 bases between. Per germline, CDR1 SGDLS and CDR2 YYNGEE. Here the CDR3 reads CASSSGGGGYTF. The CDR3 DNA reads as TGTGCCAGCAGCTCCGGTGGCGGGGGCTACACCTTC.

This rearrangement joins TRBV29-1 to TRBJ2-5; 8 nucleotides line up with TRBD1. V was pared by 1 base and J by 5 bases, with 3 bases of the junction left unmatched. The CDR3 covers 13 residues. Germline V gene sequence: CDR1 SQVTM, CDR2 ANQGSEA. The CDR3 nucleotides read TGCAGCGTTGAAGTCACAGGGGGGGAGACCCAGTACTTC. Protein product: CSVEVTGGETQYF.

V usage is TRBV20-1 and J usage is TRBJ2-5, with TRBD2 as a possible D gene (5 bases). Between the trimmed V and J ends, which lost 7 bases and 3 bases, there was a span of 15 bases. The CDR3 extends over 13 amino acids. CDR1 is DFQATT, CDR2 SNEGSKA, per germline (reference sequence). The CDR3 loop reads CSGRTTAKETQYF. For the CDR3, the DNA is TGCAGTGGGAGGACCACAGCTAAAGAGACCCAGTACTTC.

This clonotype was detected only once. The chain links TRBV20-1 to TRBJ2-2; D is uncertain. Per the germline V gene, CDR1 is DFQATT and CDR2 is SNEGSKA (reference sequence). The CDR3 spans 10 residues. V lost 7 bases, J lost 5 bases, and 5 bases lay in between. The DNA of the CDR3 is TGCAGTGTCGGGACCGGGGAGCTGTTTTTT. As protein: CSVGTGELFF.

The chain employs TRBV5-1 and TRBJ2-1, with TRBD2 matching 13 bases. The ends lost 1 base at V and 8 bases at J; junction bases unmatched: 6. CDR1 is SGHRS and CDR2 is YFSETQ in the germline V gene. The CDR3 is made up of 16 amino acids. Here the CDR3 DNA reads TGCGCCAGCAGCTTGACCGGGACTAGCGGGAATGATGAGCAGTTCTTC. Protein product: CASSLTGTSGNDEQFF.

This chain connects TRBV11-2 to TRBJ2-7; D tentatively reads TRBD1 or TRBD2 (5 bases each). V lost 8 bases to trimming and J lost 7 bases, with 24 bases between them. The germline CDR1 and CDR2 sequences are SGHAT and FQNNGV. The CDR3 sequence is 15 residues long. CDR3 region: CASALGPRAEGEQYV. CDR3 bases: TGTGCCAGCGCTCTCGGCCCGCGTGCCGAGGGGGAGCAGTACGTC.

The chain combines TRBV9 with TRBJ2-2; unclear D gene. The CDR3 has 16 residues. Looked up from germline, CDR1 is SGDLS and CDR2 is YYNGEE. The germline V and J ends were trimmed by 0 bases and 7 bases, with 16 bases remaining between them. In DNA form, the CDR3 reads TGTGCCAGCAGCGTAGGTACAGAGCCGAGGATCGGGGAGCTGTTTTTT. Its protein product is CASSVGTEPRIGELFF.

The gene calls are TRBV20-1 and TRBJ2-7; D unclear. The CDR3 covers 13 residues. Germline assignment: CDR1 DFQATT and CDR2 SNEGSKA (reference sequence). The V end was cut by 3 bases, the J end by 4 bases, with 13 bases between. The CDR3 bases are TGCAGTGCTAGGATTAGCCGAGATTACGAGCAGTACGTC. This codes for CSARISRDYEQYV.

The CDR3 DNA follows: TGTGCCAGCAGTTTAACAGGGGGCGCTTTCAGTGAGCAGTTCTTC. This sequence encodes CASSLTGGAFSEQFF. The chain uses TRBV28 and TRBJ2-1, with TRBD1 identical over 9 bases. V shed 2 bases and J 9 bases; nucleotides not matched to a gene: 8. The germline V gene has CDR1 MDHEN and CDR2 SYDVKM. CDR3 size: 15 residues.

This sequence joins TRBV3-1 and TRBJ2-7, with D possibly being TRBD1 (6 bases). This CDR3 is 16 amino acids long. Germline-derived CDR1 and CDR2 are LGHDT and YNNKEL (reference sequence). Trimming removed 5 bases from V and 4 bases from J, with 21 bases in between. CDR3 region: CASSFAFGGFGYEQYF. CDR3 DNA sequence: TGTGCCAGCAGCTTCGCGTTTGGGGGCTTTGGATACGAGCAGTACTTC.

The chain links TRBV4-3 to TRBJ1-2; weak D call: TRBD1 (6 bases). The V gene lost 0 bases and the J gene lost 6 bases, with 14 bases spanning the gap. This CDR3 region has 15 residues. Germline V gene data show CDR1 as LGHNA and CDR2 as YSLEER. The CDR3 is CASSQEAGEWDGYTF. In DNA, the CDR3 is TGCGCCAGCAGCCAAGAGGCAGGGGAGTGGGATGGCTACACCTTC.

This clonotype was seen a handful of times. The genes are TRBV28 and TRBJ2-3, with D uncertain. Per the germline V gene, CDR1 is MDHEN and CDR2 is SYDVKM. The CDR3 spans 12 residues. The V end was cut by 5 bases, the J end by 2 bases, with 5 bases between. This chain's CDR3 is CASSLYTDTQYF. CDR3 in DNA: TGTGCCAGCAGTCTATACACAGATACGCAGTATTTT.

The chain uses TRBV12-3 or TRBV12-4 and TRBJ2-3; 7 bases align to TRBD1. The CDR3 length is 14 residues. V gave up 6 bases and J gave up 6 bases; unmatched junction bases: 9. CDR3 amino acids: CASSLRQGLDTQYF. In nucleotides, the CDR3 is TGTGCCAGCAGCCTTCGACAGGGTCTCGATACGCAGTATTTT.

The J gene is TRBJ1-1, the V gene TRBV15, with D unresolved. Trimming removed 0 bases from V and 1 base from J, with 6 bases in between. Germline CDR1 and CDR2: LNHNV and YYDKDF (reference sequence). This CDR3 contains 14 residues. This CDR3 reads CATSRDMGNTEAFF. CDR3 nucleotide sequence: TGTGCCACCAGCAGAGATATGGGGAACACTGAAGCTTTCTTT.

This chain joins TRBV30 and TRBJ2-1; D unresolved. CDR1 is GTSNPN and CDR2 is SVGIG in the germline V gene (reference sequence). The CDR3 runs 13 residues. With 0 bases removed from V and 5 bases from J, the gap between germline ends came to 8 bases. CDR3 DNA: TGTGCCTGGAGTGTACAAGGGAACAATGAGCAGTTCTTC. The encoded protein is CAWSVQGNNEQFF. Based on the CDR3 plus reference TRBV30 and TRBJ2-1, the full variable domain is SQTIHQWPATLVQPVGSPLSLECTVEGTSNPNLYWYRQAAGRGLQLLFYSVGIGQISSEVPQNLSASRPQDRQFILSSKKLLLSDSGFYLCAWSVQGNNEQFFGPGTRLTVL.

V gene TRBV3-1 combines with J gene TRBJ2-3, with D possibly being TRBD1 (5 bases). Trimming removed 4 bases at V and 1 base at J, with 12 bases between. This CDR3 has 15 amino acids. Looked up from germline, CDR1 is LGHDT and CDR2 is YNNKEL (reference sequence). The chain's CDR3 is CASSLDSLGTDTQYF. The CDR3, as DNA: TGTGCCAGCAGCCTCGACAGTTTGGGCACAGATACGCAGTATTTT.